Each of the 20 T cell receptor beta chains below was sequenced from the same sample in a study of OX40 agonist ivuxolimab in advanced cancers. TCRdb keeps only in-frame clones here, not all; method: immunoSEQ multiplex PCR. The sample holds tens of thousands of clones, 86% seen once. The specimen was CD4+ or CD8+ T cells sorted from blood, collected in a trial of the OX40 agonist ivuxolimab. The receptors come from an adult with an advanced solid tumor such as melanoma, head and neck, liver or kidney cancer.

The rearrangement links TRBV6-5 to TRBJ1-3; 7 nucleotides agree with TRBD1. Germline CDR1 is MNHEY and CDR2 is SVGAGI. With V trimmed by 6 bases and J by 0 bases, 5 bases remained unmatched. The CDR3 sequence is 15 residues long. This CDR3 is CASSQGGISGNTIYF. The CDR3 DNA reads TGTGCCAGCAGCCAGGGGGGGATCTCTGGAAACACCATATATTTT.

The CDR3 nucleotides read TGTGCCAGCAGTAGCGGGAGTGCTAGCACAGATACGCAGTATTTT. Residues: CASSSGSASTDTQYF. The V call is TRBV6-4, the J call TRBJ2-3; 8 bases align to TRBD2. CDR3 length: 15 amino acids. CDR1 and CDR2 (germline): MRHNA, SNTAGT. V was clipped by 5 bases and J by 0 bases; unmatched bases: 4.

V and J are TRBV6-4 and TRBJ2-3; 10 positions agree with TRBD2. CDR3 length: 16 amino acids. Germline assignment: CDR1 MRHNA and CDR2 SNTAGT. With V trimmed by 2 bases and J by 1 base, 3 bases remained unmatched. The CDR3 spells CASSDRAGGGTDTQYF. The CDR3 DNA reads as TGTGCCAGCAGTGACCGAGCGGGAGGGGGCACAGATACGCAGTATTTT.

The rearrangement uses TRBV6-5 and TRBJ1-2; maybe TRBD1 (5 bases). CDR1 and CDR2 from the germline V gene are MNHEY and SVGAGI. The length of the CDR3 is 16 residues. Between the trimmed V and J ends, which lost 2 bases and 5 bases, there was a span of 18 bases. In DNA, the CDR3 is TGTGCCAGCAGTTACGGCGCAGGGACCCCTTGGTATGGCTACACCTTC. It encodes CASSYGAGTPWYGYTF.

The chain employs TRBV6-1 and TRBJ1-4; D remains ambiguous. The CDR3 is made up of 13 amino acids. The V gene's germline CDR1 is MNHNS and CDR2 SASEGT. The germline V and J ends were trimmed by 8 bases and 0 bases, with 7 bases remaining between them. DNA for the CDR3: TGTGCCAGCGCCCGGACAACTAATGAAAAACTGTTTTTT. It specifies CASARTTNEKLFF.

The chain recombines TRBV4-1 with TRBJ2-7; 12 nucleotides line up with TRBD2. V was pared by 2 bases and J by 2 bases, with 4 bases of the junction left unmatched. The CDR3 has 16 amino acids. CDR1 is MGHRA and CDR2 is YSYEKL in the germline V gene. The CDR3 loop is CASSQSLAGGTYEQYF. The CDR3 DNA reads as TGCGCCAGCAGCCAATCACTAGCGGGAGGTACCTACGAGCAGTACTTC.

The V and J genes are TRBV7-2 and TRBJ2-3; 9 bases fit TRBD2. CDR3 length: 16 amino acids. V gave up 5 bases and J gave up 2 bases; unmatched junction bases: 8. CDR1 and CDR2 (germline): SGHTA, FQGNSA. The CDR3 DNA reads as TGTGCCAGCAGCCCCGGGACTAGCCCTGCCACAGATACGCAGTATTTT. Translated, it gives CASSPGTSPATDTQYF.

The count of this clone is one. The chain joins TRBV2 to TRBJ2-7; 12 nucleotides line up with TRBD2. J was trimmed by 4 bases and V by 6 bases; bases with no gene match: 7. The CDR3 is 15 amino acids. The germline CDR1 and CDR2 sequences are SNHLY and FYNNEI. The chain's CDR3 is CASSLGLAGFYEQYF. The CDR3 region has the DNA TGTGCCAGCAGCCTAGGACTAGCGGGATTTTACGAGCAGTACTTC. Complete variable domain (other parts from reference TRBV2 and TRBJ2-7): EPEVTQTPSHQVTQMGQEVILRCVPISNHLYFYWYRQILGQKVEFLVSFYNNEISEKSEIFDDQFSVERPDGSNFTLKIRSTKLEDSAMYFCASSLGLAGFYEQYFGPGTRLTVT.

This rearrangement joins TRBV19 to TRBJ2-7; D unresolved. The CDR3 consists of 13 residues. Trimming stripped 5 bases from V and 3 bases from J, with 11 bases between. Germline lookup yields CDR1 LNHDA and CDR2 SQIVND (reference sequence). CDR3 coding DNA: TGTGCCAGTAGTCCCACAGCAGACTACGAGCAGTACTTC. Protein product: CASSPTADYEQYF.

The chain couples TRBV9 to TRBJ2-1; D remains ambiguous. The ends were cut back, 6 bases at V and 10 bases at J, with 11 bases in the middle. The germline gives CDR1 SGDLS, CDR2 YYNGEE. The CDR3 is 11 residues long. In DNA form, the CDR3 reads TGTGCCAGCAAGGGAAATGGAGAGCAGTTCTTC. Translation: CASKGNGEQFF.

The chain couples TRBV7-8 to TRBJ2-7, with 10 bases lining up with TRBD2. The CDR3 has 15 amino acids. The germline CDR1 and CDR2 sequences are SGHVS and FQNEAQ. Unmatched junction bases numbered 5, after V lost 2 bases and J lost 4 bases. The CDR3 spells CASSLTSGMKYEQYF. The CDR3 coding sequence is TGTGCCAGCAGCTTAACTAGCGGGATGAAATACGAGCAGTACTTC.

The chain uses TRBV5-6 and TRBJ2-7; 7 nucleotides align to TRBD1. The ends lost 4 bases at V and 3 bases at J; junction bases unmatched: 7. Germline CDR1 SGHDT, CDR2 YYEEEE. This CDR3 region has 14 residues. CDR3 bases: TGTGCCAGCAGCCTGCAGGGGGTGGACTACGAGCAGTACTTC. Its translation is CASSLQGVDYEQYF.

The J gene is TRBJ2-4, the V gene TRBV15; possibly TRBD2 for D (6 bases). In germline, CDR1 is LNHNV, CDR2 YYDKDF (reference sequence). The CDR3 consists of 14 residues. V lost 2 bases and J 6 bases, leaving 11 bases between the germline ends. CDR3 region: CATSRTRDLNIQYF. The CDR3 DNA reads TGTGCCACCAGCAGAACCCGGGACTTAAACATTCAGTACTTC. The whole variable domain, filled in from reference TRBV15 and TRBJ2-4, reads DAMVIQNPRYQVTQFGKPVTLSCSQTLNHNVMYWYQQKSSQAPKLLFHYYDKDFNNEADTPDNFQSRRPNTSFCFLDIRSPGLGDTAMYLCATSRTRDLNIQYFGAGTRLSVL.

Details on this clone: Distinct nucleotide sequences in the sample also encode this CDR3. The CDR3 bases are TGTGCCAGCGGGGAGGGGGGGGGAAGCAACGTCCTGACTTTC. This translates into CASGEGGGSNVLTF. The V and J genes are TRBV6-5 and TRBJ2-6; D is perhaps TRBD2 (7 bases). The CDR3 is made up of 14 amino acids. In germline, CDR1 is MNHEY, CDR2 SVGAGI. The V end lost 8 bases, the J end lost 9 bases, and 17 bases lay between the germline ends.

This rearrangement joins TRBV7-8 to TRBJ1-5; 7 nucleotides match TRBD1. Germline V gene data show CDR1 as SGHVS and CDR2 as FQNEAQ. Trimming removed 5 bases from V and 1 base from J; junction bases left unmatched: 8. The CDR3 has 16 amino acids. DNA of the CDR3: TGTGCCAGCAGCCAGAACAGGGGCAGGAGCAATCAGCCCCAGCATTTT. Translated: CASSQNRGRSNQPQHF. Full variable domain (outside the CDR3, taken from reference TRBV7-8 and TRBJ1-5): GAGVSQSPRYKVAKRGQDVALRCDPISGHVSLFWYQQALGQGPEFLTYFQNEAQLDKSGLPSDRFFAERPEGSVSTLKIQRTQQEDSAVYLCASSQNRGRSNQPQHFGDGTRLSIL.

A remark on this clone: A read error may produce the germline difference seen at one junction end. V is TRBV2 and J is TRBJ2-7, with TRBD1 matching 7 bases. Germline V gives CDR1 SNHLY, CDR2 FYNNEI. The CDR3 spans 15 residues. The CDR3 DNA reads as TGTGCCAGCAGTCAAGCCGGGACAGCAGCCTACGAGCAGTACTTC. It codes for CASSQAGTAAYEQYF.

The chain recombines TRBV27 with TRBJ2-6; TRBD1 might be the D (5 bases). V was trimmed by 5 bases and J by 5 bases, leaving 16 bases between them. The CDR3 is 16 residues long. Germline V CDR1 and CDR2: MNHEY, SMNVEV (reference sequence). The CDR3 here is CASSHRQPLWANVLTF. The CDR3 DNA reads as TGTGCCAGCAGTCACAGGCAGCCGCTCTGGGCCAACGTCCTGACTTTC. Supplemented by reference TRBV27 and TRBJ2-6, the full variable domain reads EAQVTQNPRYLITVTGKKLTVTCSQNMNHEYMSWYRQDPGLGLRQIYYSMNVEVTDKGDVPEGYKVSRKEKRNFPLILESPSPNQTSLYFCASSHRQPLWANVLTFGAGSRLTVL.

This chain joins TRBV4-2 and TRBJ1-5; a weak D match, TRBD1 (6 bases). This CDR3 is built from 16 residues. V lost 0 bases to trimming and J lost 6 bases, with 15 bases between them. The V gene's germline CDR1 is LGHNA and CDR2 YNFKEQ. The CDR3 coding sequence is TGTGCCAGCAGCCAAGAGGGGGCAGGGGACGGTCAGCCCCAGCATTTT. Amino acid sequence: CASSQEGAGDGQPQHF.

The chain has TRBV6-1 and TRBJ2-4; D call uncertain. Looked up from germline, CDR1 is MNHNS and CDR2 is SASEGT. The CDR3 extends over 18 amino acids. Trimming cost V 0 bases and J 0 bases, with 15 bases left between them. The CDR3 DNA sequence: TGTGCCAGCAGTGAAGCGCTTCGCCCACTGTTAGCCAAAAACATTCAGTACTTC. Amino acid sequence: CASSEALRPLLAKNIQYF.

Written as DNA, the CDR3 is TGTGCCAGCAGCTCCGGGACATCTAACTTTCAAGAGACCCAGTACTTC. This translates into CASSSGTSNFQETQYF. The chain employs TRBV7-8 and TRBJ2-5, with D perhaps matching TRBD1 (6 bases). Germline-derived CDR1 and CDR2 are SGHVS and FQNEAQ. V dropped 4 bases and J dropped 2 bases, with 17 bases sitting between them. The CDR3 runs 16 residues.